This T cell receptor beta chain was obtained from a study of CD8 T cells in ankylosing spondylitis. Findings and limits, study-wide: A TCR beta motif of fewer than ten highly homologous variants appeared characteristic of ankylosing spondylitis blood. Within peripheral blood, clones linked to disease were CD8+ and relatively rare. Matched ankylosing spondylitis synovial fluid reportedly showed significant enrichment of disease-linked clones.

Libraries of TCR beta came from quantitative 5'-RACE with molecular barcodes. TCRdb re-analysed the 5' RACE reads in MiXCR, keeping a single row per CDR3 protein. Counted here are 150,000 to 250,000 distinct CDR3 sequences, over 10% occurring once; the ten biggest clones make up 16%. The sample holds a few counts of this clonotype. What it recognizes is unknown. V lost 8 bases and J lost 6; bases outside the gene matches: 8. Germline CDR1 and CDR2: SGHVS and FQNEAQ. The CDR3 length is 14 residues. The clonotype was recovered from a male donor with ankylosing spondylitis or in good health (not recorded which). Sequenced: blood, either unsorted or a sorted T cell fraction (not recorded which). The chain combines TRBV7-8 with TRBJ2-7; 12 bases align to TRBD2. DNA of the CDR3: TGTGCCAGCTGCAGACTAGCGGGAGCAGGCGAGCAGTACTTC. Amino acid sequence: CASCRLAGAGEQYF.